The 22 T cell receptor beta chains below were found in one sample sequenced in a study of early T cells in non-severe SARS-CoV-2 infection. TCRdb reprocessed the 5' RACE reads with MiXCR, giving one entry per CDR3 protein. Among roughly 40,000 distinct CDR3 sequences, less than 15% were seen once, and the ten largest hold approximately 15%. The sequenced sample was whole blood. The receptors shown here come from an adult who was a healthcare worker with PCR-confirmed SARS-CoV-2 infection or an uninfected control (not recorded which).

Many counts were recorded for this clonotype. The chain carries TRBV6-5 and TRBJ2-5, with TRBD1 as a possible D gene (7 bases). CDR1 and CDR2 (germline): MNHEY, SVGAGI. V lost 5 bases and J 5 bases, leaving 18 bases between the germline ends. The CDR3 has 15 amino acids. The CDR3 sequence: CASSPHAGQWETQYF. For the CDR3, the DNA is TGTGCCAGCAGTCCACACGCGGGACAGTGGGAGACCCAGTACTTC.

V and J are TRBV7-9 and TRBJ2-6, with unresolved D. This CDR3 region has 15 residues. The germline gives CDR1 SEHNR, CDR2 FQNEAQ (reference sequence). The V gene lost 2 bases and the J gene lost 2 bases, with 7 bases spanning the gap. DNA of the CDR3: TGTGCCAGCAGCTTACAAGTTCCTGGGGCCAACGTCCTGACTTTC. Translation gives CASSLQVPGANVLTF.

This clonotype was observed many times. This chain connects TRBV24-1 to TRBJ2-1, with D tentatively TRBD2 (6 bases). With 3 bases removed from V and 8 bases from J, the gap between germline ends came to 16 bases. The CDR3 runs 15 residues. The germline CDR1 and CDR2 sequences are KGHDR and SFDVKD. The CDR3 nucleotides are TGTGCCACCAGTGATACCGGGACTTCCTCCCATGAGCAGTTCTTC. Residues: CATSDTGTSSHEQFF.

The table lists this clonotype with many counts. This chain uses TRBV28 with TRBJ2-7; 14 nucleotides line up with TRBD2. The CDR3 contains 19 residues. CDR1 and CDR2 from the germline V gene are MDHEN and SYDVKM. J lost 2 bases, V lost 0 bases, and 9 bases had no gene match. CDR3 nucleotides: TGTGCCAGCAGTTTATGGGATGGGACTAGCGGGAGCGGAACCTACGAGCAGTACTTC. Protein sequence: CASSLWDGTSGSGTYEQYF.

The rearrangement links TRBV20-1 to TRBJ1-1; D is undetermined. The germline gives CDR1 DFQATT, CDR2 SNEGSKA (reference sequence). Trimming removed 6 bases at V and 0 bases at J, with 11 bases between. This CDR3 contains 13 residues. CDR3 amino acids: CSAPGLLNTEAFF. CDR3 DNA sequence: TGCAGTGCCCCAGGACTCTTGAACACTGAAGCTTTCTTT.

This clonotype was observed at least ten times. The rearrangement joins TRBV6-6 to TRBJ2-3; D may correspond to TRBD1 or TRBD2 (6 bases each). The CDR3 contains 11 residues. The V end was cut by 8 bases, the J end by 6 bases, with 9 bases between. The germline V gene has CDR1 MNHNY and CDR2 SVGAGI (reference sequence). The CDR3 loop reads CASGGGDTQYF. For the CDR3, the DNA is TGTGCCAGCGGAGGGGGGGATACGCAGTATTTT.

The rearrangement joins TRBV4-1 to TRBJ1-6; 7 bases agree with TRBD1. The germline V gene has CDR1 MGHRA and CDR2 YSYEKL. V shed 7 bases, J shed 0 bases, and the junction held 3 bases outside the gene matches. The CDR3 is 15 residues long. Written as DNA, the CDR3 is TGCGCCAGCACGGGACAGAGCTCCTATAATTCACCCCTCCACTTT. This codes for CASTGQSSYNSPLHF.

This clonotype has at least ten counts. The chain carries TRBV29-1 and TRBJ2-1; TRBD2 matches 9 bases. The germline V gene has CDR1 SQVTM and CDR2 ANQGSEA. The V segment lost 7 bases and the J segment 6 bases; nucleotides outside the gene matches: 10. This CDR3 spans 14 amino acids. The CDR3 DNA reads TGCAGCGCCCTAAGGGCTAGCGGGGCCAATGAGCAGTTCTTC. Its translation: CSALRASGANEQFF.

The table lists this clonotype with many counts. The chain employs TRBV19 and TRBJ2-1; weak D call: TRBD2 (6 bases). CDR3 size: 14 residues. Deletions cut 3 bases from V and 7 bases from J, with 13 bases between. Germline V gives CDR1 LNHDA, CDR2 SQIVND (reference sequence). CDR3 bases: TGTGCCAGTAGTATCGTCATCGGAGGGAATGAGCAGTTCTTC. As protein: CASSIVIGGNEQFF.

The genes are TRBV7-9 and TRBJ2-3; D ambiguous. The germline V and J ends were trimmed by 5 bases and 4 bases, with 13 bases remaining between them. CDR1 and CDR2 (germline): SEHNR, FQNEAQ (reference sequence). The CDR3 spans 14 residues. DNA of the CDR3: TGTGCCAGCAGCCCACAAGGCGGTCCAGATACGCAGTATTTT. It is translated as CASSPQGGPDTQYF.

To note about this clonotype: A junction end diverges from the germline sequence, so it may reflect a read error. The chain couples TRBV5-1 to TRBJ2-3; the D gene is possibly TRBD2 (6 bases). The V gene's germline CDR1 is SGHRS and CDR2 YFSETQ. The CDR3 spans 14 residues. For the CDR3, the DNA is TGCACCAGCAGACCTGGGGGGATTCGAGGTACGCAGTATTTT. Translation: CTSRPGGIRGTQYF.

The table lists this clonotype with many counts. J is TRBJ2-7 and V is TRBV12-3 or TRBV12-4; D is undetermined. The CDR3 consists of 14 residues. The germline V and J ends were trimmed by 7 bases and 0 bases, with 13 bases remaining between them. CDR3 DNA sequence: TGTGCCAGCACCTCTGGCACAGTCTCCTACGAGCAGTACTTC. Protein: CASTSGTVSYEQYF.

CDR3 nucleotides: TGCACATCATCTCCCACGAACACTGAAGCTTTCTTT. Its translation is CTSSPTNTEAFF. The chain links TRBV20-1 to TRBJ1-1, with D uncertain. CDR1 and CDR2 (germline): DFQATT, SNEGSKA (reference sequence). The CDR3 contains 12 residues.

A few counts support this clonotype. The chain couples TRBV2 to TRBJ1-3; TRBD1 is a possible D gene (5 bases). The V end lost 7 bases, the J end lost 8 bases, and 9 bases lay between the germline ends. This CDR3 comprises 11 residues. Germline V gives CDR1 SNHLY, CDR2 FYNNEI. Written as DNA, the CDR3 is TGTGCCAGCAAGGGGTATGACACCATATATTTT. Amino acid sequence: CASKGYDTIYF.

This clonotype was found many times. The gene calls are TRBV5-1 and TRBJ2-1; D call uncertain. V lost 0 bases, J lost 5 bases, and 9 bases lay in between. The CDR3 sequence is 14 residues long. Germline V gene sequence: CDR1 SGHRS, CDR2 YFSETQ. CDR3 sequence: CASSLGVTDNEQFF. The CDR3 DNA follows: TGCGCCAGCAGCTTGGGGGTGACTGACAATGAGCAGTTCTTC.

This chain connects TRBV6-2 or TRBV6-3 to TRBJ1-4, with D unclear. The CDR3 consists of 15 residues. V lost 0 bases and J lost 6, with 11 bases in between. Germline V lookup: CDR1 MNHEY, CDR2 SVGEGT. CDR3 sequence (DNA): TGTGCCAGCAGTTACTCAGGTCACCCGGATGAAAAACTGTTTTTT. Translating it yields CASSYSGHPDEKLFF.

This rearrangement joins TRBV11-2 to TRBJ2-1, with TRBD1 matching 7 bases. The junction had 10 bases not matched to a gene; V was cut back by 0 bases and J by 5 bases. The V gene's germline CDR1 is SGHAT and CDR2 FQNNGV. CDR3 size: 17 residues. The CDR3 here is CASSLDRSYRGNNEQFF. The CDR3 DNA follows: TGTGCCAGCAGCTTAGATAGGTCCTACAGGGGAAACAATGAGCAGTTCTTC.

This clonotype showed up just a few times. The chain carries TRBV5-1 and TRBJ1-2, with 8 bases lining up with TRBD1. V was clipped by 4 bases and J by 0 bases; unmatched bases: 2. The CDR3 is made up of 14 amino acids. The germline V gene has CDR1 SGHRS and CDR2 YFSETQ. The CDR3 region has the DNA TGCGCCAGCAGCGAACAGGGGGCTAACTATGGCTACACCTTC. This translates into CASSEQGANYGYTF.

This clonotype was counted many times. The chain couples TRBV6-2 or TRBV6-3 to TRBJ2-7; 7 nucleotides agree with TRBD1. The V gene end was trimmed by 7 bases and the J gene end by 5 bases; junction bases not matched to a gene: 8. Germline V gene data show CDR1 as MNHEY and CDR2 as SVGEGT. The CDR3 is 13 residues long. The CDR3 DNA is TGTGCCAGCAATGACAGGGTGAGTGACGAGCAGTACTTC. It codes for CASNDRVSDEQYF.

Ten or more counts support this clonotype. This rearrangement joins TRBV12-3 or TRBV12-4 to TRBJ1-1; a possible D gene is TRBD1 (5 bases). CDR3 size: 16 residues. V was shortened by 6 bases and J by 4 bases, with 21 bases between the two germline ends. The chain's CDR3 is CASSRQFPGTGTEAFF. CDR3 nucleotides: TGTGCCAGCAGCCGACAGTTTCCCGGGACTGGCACTGAAGCTTTCTTT.

This clonotype occurred many times. V and J are TRBV4-2 and TRBJ1-1; D uncertain. The CDR3 covers 13 residues. Per germline, CDR1 LGHNA and CDR2 YNFKEQ. V lost 7 bases to trimming and J lost 0 bases, with 9 bases between them. As DNA, the CDR3 is TGTGCCAGCACAAGGGCCCTGAACACTGAAGCTTTCTTT. Its translation: CASTRALNTEAFF.

This clonotype came up a few times. J is TRBJ1-2 and V is TRBV20-1, with D hard to call. Germline-derived CDR1 and CDR2 are DFQATT and SNEGSKA (reference sequence). This CDR3 spans 11 amino acids. Trimming took off 1 base at V and 10 bases at J, with 10 bases between the two ends. The CDR3, as DNA: TGCAGTGCTAGAGCCCCTCTAGACTACACCTTC. This encodes CSARAPLDYTF.